A selection of T cell receptor beta chains follows, all from one sample in a study of CD8 T cells in Susac syndrome. TCRdb called the immunoSEQ multiplex PCR reads again in MiXCR, with one record for every CDR3 protein. The table shows 78,000 or so distinct CDR3 sequences, with less than 95% occurring only once. Sequencing was performed on CD8+ T cells from PBMCs. These receptors all stem from a human donor with multiple sclerosis. CDR3s include the opening cysteine and the closing phenylalanine or tryptophan. A D gene is named only where the DNA matches it firmly. Not every row has a clone size; where given, it reads once, few, many or a size class.

. TRBJ2-2 TRBD1 TRBV7-9 17 CASTLQQGPLAAGELFF TGTGCCAGCACCCTCCAACAGGGGCCCCTGGCCGCCGGGGAGCTGTTTTTT
. TRBJ2-1 TRBD1 TRBV6-6 14 CASSSDRIWDEQFF TGTGCCAGCAGTTCGGACAGGATTTGGGATGAGCAGTTCTTC
. TRBJ2-5 . TRBV5-1 15 CASCYSGGQGETQYF TGCGCCAGCTGCTATAGCGGGGGACAGGGAGAGACCCAGTACTTC
. TRBJ1-1 TRBD1 TRBV5-1 15 CASSADTGARTEAFF TGCGCCAGCAGCGCTGATACAGGGGCACGCACTGAAGCTTTCTTT
. TRBJ2-5 TRBD1 TRBV25-1 14 CASSEPGQQETQYF TGTGCCAGCAGTGAACCGGGACAGCAAGAGACCCAGTACTTC
. TRBJ2-3 TRBD2 TRBV4-3 17 CASSHATSGGGTDTQYF TGCGCCAGCAGCCATGCTACTAGCGGGGGGGGCACAGATACGCAGTATTTT
. TRBJ2-7 TRBD2 TRBV9 15 CASSVLAGGTYEQYF TGTGCCAGCAGCGTACTAGCGGGGGGGACCTACGAGCAGTACTTC
. TRBJ2-7 . TRBV4-2 15 CASSQEGGGGDEQYF TGTGCCAGCAGCCAAGAAGGAGGAGGAGGAGACGAGCAGTACTTC
. TRBJ2-7 TRBD1 TRBV3-1 15 CASSQVTGGPYEQYF TGTGCCAGCAGCCAAGTGACAGGGGGGCCCTACGAGCAGTACTTC
. TRBJ2-2 . TRBV30 13 CAWSIRNTGELFF TGTGCCTGGAGTATCCGGAACACCGGGGAGCTGTTTTTT
once TRBJ2-2 . TRBV6-2/TRBV6-3 17 CASSPGAGTRNTGELFF TGTGCCAGCAGTCCTGGGGCCGGGACAAGGAACACCGGGGAGCTGTTTTTT
. TRBJ2-3 TRBD2 TRBV13 15 CASSSPAGFGGTQYF TGTGCCAGCAGCTCCCCAGCGGGGTTCGGAGGTACGCAGTATTTT
. TRBJ2-5 . TRBV19 13 CASSTGQQETQYF TGTGCCAGTAGTACCGGACAGCAAGAGACCCAGTACTTC
. TRBJ1-2 . TRBV7-9 15 CASSSDAGADYGYTF TGTGCCAGCAGCTCGGACGCTGGGGCGGACTATGGCTACACCTTC
. TRBJ2-7 TRBD1 TRBV19 14 CASSPSGQPYEQYF TGTGCCAGTAGTCCATCGGGACAGCCCTACGAGCAGTACTTC
once TRBJ2-7 . TRBV29-1 12 CSVGSDTYEQYF TGCAGCGTCGGGAGTGATACCTACGAGCAGTACTTC
. TRBJ1-3 . TRBV6-2/TRBV6-3 14 CASSADNSGNTIYF TGTGCCAGCAGTGCGGACAACTCTGGAAACACCATATATTTT
. TRBJ2-3 TRBD2 TRBV11-2 17 CASSSPPLAGGADTQYF TGTGCCAGCAGCTCACCACCCCTAGCGGGGGGGGCAGATACGCAGTATTTT
. TRBJ2-2 . TRBV29-1 13 CSVDPGRGGELFF TGCAGCGTTGATCCGGGGCGCGGCGGGGAGCTGTTTTTT
. TRBJ1-1 . TRBV6-2/TRBV6-3 14 CASSYSPRNTEAFF TGTGCCAGCAGTTATTCGCCCCGGAACACTGAAGCTTTCTTT
. TRBJ2-1 TRBD2 TRBV7-9 17 CASSSGLAGGPGNEQFF TGTGCCAGCAGCTCGGGACTAGCGGGGGGGCCGGGTAATGAGCAGTTCTTC
once TRBJ2-7 TRBD1 TRBV5-1 17 CASRYSAGTGASYEQYF TGCGCCAGCAGGTACTCAGCCGGGACAGGGGCCAGCTACGAGCAGTACTTC
. TRBJ2-1 TRBD1 TRBV15 15 CATSRGQGIRNEQFF TGTGCCACCAGCAGAGGACAGGGTATAAGAAATGAGCAGTTCTTC
. TRBJ2-1 . TRBV12-3/TRBV12-4 16 CASSPPPGKVGNEQFF TGTGCCAGCAGTCCCCCTCCAGGGAAGGTAGGGAATGAGCAGTTCTTC
. TRBJ2-7 . TRBV6-2/TRBV6-3 16 CASSYSTGSRAYEQYF TGTGCCAGCAGTTACTCAACAGGTAGTAGGGCCTACGAGCAGTACTTC
. TRBJ1-5 . TRBV27 13 CASAVGVNQPQHF TGTGCCAGCGCCGTGGGGGTCAATCAGCCCCAGCATTTT
. TRBJ1-1 . TRBV29-1 12 CSVPGPHTEAFF TGCAGCGTGCCTGGACCTCACACTGAAGCTTTCTTT
. TRBJ2-5 . TRBV5-1 15 CASSFEGGHLETQYF TGCGCCAGCAGTTTTGAAGGGGGGCATTTAGAGACCCAGTACTTC
. TRBJ2-3 TRBD2 TRBV7-2 17 CASSLTLAGGPADTQYF TGTGCCAGCAGCTTAACCTTAGCGGGGGGGCCCGCAGATACGCAGTATTTT
. TRBJ2-1 . TRBV14 15 CASSLQEGPNNEQFF TGTGCCAGCAGCCTCCAAGAAGGACCGAACAATGAGCAGTTCTTC
. TRBJ1-2 TRBD1 TRBV7-9 15 CASSPIEGQKYGYTF TGTGCCAGCAGCCCTATAGAGGGACAGAAATATGGCTACACCTTC
. TRBJ1-1 TRBD1 TRBV9 14 CASSASGGGTEAFF TGTGCCAGCAGCGCCTCAGGGGGCGGCACTGAAGCTTTCTTT
. TRBJ2-7 . TRBV29-1 13 CSVDGGGKGEQYF TGCAGCGTTGATGGAGGGGGCAAGGGAGAGCAGTACTTC
. TRBJ1-1 . TRBV27 13 CASSWTSNTEAFF TGTGCCAGCAGCTGGACATCGAACACTGAAGCTTTCTTT
few TRBJ2-3 TRBD2 TRBV10-3 14 CAISVSREGDTQYF TGTGCCATCAGTGTCTCGCGGGAGGGCGATACGCAGTATTTT
few TRBJ2-3 . TRBV19 10 CASEADTQYF TGTGCCAGTGAGGCAGATACGCAGTATTTT
. TRBJ2-1 . TRBV5-1 14 CASSLGWGQDEQFF TGCGCCAGCAGCCTGGGTTGGGGCCAGGATGAGCAGTTCTTC
. TRBJ2-5 . TRBV29-1 13 CSFRTGTPGAQYF TGCAGCTTTCGCACAGGGACCCCGGGGGCCCAGTACTTC
. TRBJ1-4 . TRBV18 15 CASSPPPGLRKKLFF TGTGCCAGCTCACCCCCACCGGGACTAAGGAAAAAACTGTTTTTT
. TRBJ2-6 . TRBV7-7 15 CASPLLSAGANVLTF TGTGCTAGCCCCCTGCTATCCGCTGGGGCCAACGTCCTGACTTTC
. TRBJ2-7 TRBD1 TRBV27 13 CASSFGQVYEQYF TGTGCCAGCAGTTTTGGACAGGTCTACGAGCAGTACTTC
. TRBJ2-1 . TRBV20-1 13 CSGQHELAFEQFF TGCAGTGGTCAGCACGAATTAGCTTTTGAGCAGTTCTTC
once TRBJ1-6 TRBD1 TRBV10-2 15 CASMTGSSYNSPLHF TGCGCCAGCATGACAGGGAGTTCCTATAATTCACCCCTCCACTTT
. TRBJ2-3 . TRBV9 15 CASSEVPGRADTQYF TGTGCCAGCAGCGAGGTCCCGGGGCGCGCAGATACGCAGTATTTT
. TRBJ2-7 . TRBV9 14 CASSVGGLPYEQYF TGTGCCAGCAGCGTAGGAGGGTTGCCCTACGAGCAGTACTTC
. TRBJ2-7 TRBD2 TRBV27 14 CASSLRGGSYEQYF TGTGCCAGCAGTTTGAGGGGCGGGAGTTACGAGCAGTACTTC
. TRBJ2-7 . TRBV27 14 CASSSRAGGHEQYF TGTGCCAGCAGTTCAAGAGCCGGGGGACACGAGCAGTACTTC
. TRBJ2-3 . TRBV19 16 CASSSFLDTSTDTQYF TGTGCCAGTAGCTCTTTCCTAGATACCAGTACAGATACGCAGTATTTT
. TRBJ2-1 TRBD2 TRBV12-3/TRBV12-4 15 CASSPAGGPWNEQFF TGTGCCAGCAGCCCAGCGGGAGGGCCGTGGAATGAGCAGTTCTTC
few TRBJ2-5 . TRBV2 10 CASLQETQYF TGTGCCAGTTTACAAGAGACCCAGTACTTC
. TRBJ1-2 . TRBV19 15 CASSTSGTNNYGYTF TGTGCCAGTAGCACCTCCGGGACAAATAACTATGGCTACACCTTC